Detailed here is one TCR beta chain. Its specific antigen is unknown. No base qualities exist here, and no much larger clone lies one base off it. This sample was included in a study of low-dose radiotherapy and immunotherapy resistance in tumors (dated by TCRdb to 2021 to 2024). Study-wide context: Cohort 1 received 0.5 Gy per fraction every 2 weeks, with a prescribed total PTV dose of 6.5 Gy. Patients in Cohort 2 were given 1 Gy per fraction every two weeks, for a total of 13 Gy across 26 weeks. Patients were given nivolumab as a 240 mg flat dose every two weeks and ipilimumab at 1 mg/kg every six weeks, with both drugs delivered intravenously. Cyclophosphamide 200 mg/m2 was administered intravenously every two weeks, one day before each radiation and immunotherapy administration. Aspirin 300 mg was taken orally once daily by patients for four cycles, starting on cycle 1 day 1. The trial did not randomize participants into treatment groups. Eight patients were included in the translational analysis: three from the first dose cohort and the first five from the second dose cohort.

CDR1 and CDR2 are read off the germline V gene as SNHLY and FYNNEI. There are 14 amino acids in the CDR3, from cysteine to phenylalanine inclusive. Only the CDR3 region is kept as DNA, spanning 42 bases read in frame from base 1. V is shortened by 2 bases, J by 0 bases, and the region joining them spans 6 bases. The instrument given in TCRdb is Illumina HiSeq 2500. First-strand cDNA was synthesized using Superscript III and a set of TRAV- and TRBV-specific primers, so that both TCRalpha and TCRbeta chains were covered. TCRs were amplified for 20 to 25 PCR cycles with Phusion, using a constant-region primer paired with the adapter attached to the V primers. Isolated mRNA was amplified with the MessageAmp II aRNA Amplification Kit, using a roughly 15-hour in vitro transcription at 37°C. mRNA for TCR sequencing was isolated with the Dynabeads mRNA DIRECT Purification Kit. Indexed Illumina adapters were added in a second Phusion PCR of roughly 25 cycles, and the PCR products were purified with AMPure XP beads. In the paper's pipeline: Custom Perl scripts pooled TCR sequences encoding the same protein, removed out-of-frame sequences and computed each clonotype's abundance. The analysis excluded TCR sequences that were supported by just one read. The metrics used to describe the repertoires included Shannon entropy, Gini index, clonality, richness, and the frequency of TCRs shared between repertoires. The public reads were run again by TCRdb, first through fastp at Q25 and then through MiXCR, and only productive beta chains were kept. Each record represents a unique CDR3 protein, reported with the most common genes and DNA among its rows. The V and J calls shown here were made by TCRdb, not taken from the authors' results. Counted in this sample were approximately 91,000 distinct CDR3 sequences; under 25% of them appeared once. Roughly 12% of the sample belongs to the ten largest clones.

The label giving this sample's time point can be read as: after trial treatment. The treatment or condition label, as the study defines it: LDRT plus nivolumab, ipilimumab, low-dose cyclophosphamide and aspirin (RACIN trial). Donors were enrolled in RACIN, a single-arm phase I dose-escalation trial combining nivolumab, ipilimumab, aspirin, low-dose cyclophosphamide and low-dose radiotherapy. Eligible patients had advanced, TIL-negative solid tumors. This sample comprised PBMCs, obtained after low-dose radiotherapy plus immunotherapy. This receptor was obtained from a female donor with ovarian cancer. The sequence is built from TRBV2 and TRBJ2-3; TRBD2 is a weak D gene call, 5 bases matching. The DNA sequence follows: TGTGCCAGCAGTGAACCGGGGAGCACAGATACGCAGTATTTT. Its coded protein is CASSEPGSTDTQYF.